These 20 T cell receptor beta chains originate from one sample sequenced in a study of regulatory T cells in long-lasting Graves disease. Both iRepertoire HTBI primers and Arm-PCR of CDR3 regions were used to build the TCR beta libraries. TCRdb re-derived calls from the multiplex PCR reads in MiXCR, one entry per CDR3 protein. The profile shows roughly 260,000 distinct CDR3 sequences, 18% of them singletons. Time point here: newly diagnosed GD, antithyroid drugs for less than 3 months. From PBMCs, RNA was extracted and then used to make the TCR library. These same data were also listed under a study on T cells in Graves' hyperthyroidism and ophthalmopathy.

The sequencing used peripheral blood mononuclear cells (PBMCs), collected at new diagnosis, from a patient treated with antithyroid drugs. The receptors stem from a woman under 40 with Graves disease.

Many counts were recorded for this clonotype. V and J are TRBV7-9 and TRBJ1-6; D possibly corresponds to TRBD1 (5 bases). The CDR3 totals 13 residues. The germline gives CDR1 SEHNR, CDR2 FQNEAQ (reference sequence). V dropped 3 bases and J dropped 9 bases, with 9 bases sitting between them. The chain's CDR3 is CASSLGPSSPLHF. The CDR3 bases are TGTGCCAGCAGCTTGGGACCTTCTTCACCCCTCCACTTT.

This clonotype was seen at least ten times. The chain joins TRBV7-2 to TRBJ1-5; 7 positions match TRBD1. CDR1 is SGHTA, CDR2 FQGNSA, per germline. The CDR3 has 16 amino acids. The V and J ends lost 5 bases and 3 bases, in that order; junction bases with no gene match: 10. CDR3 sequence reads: CASSLGGRGDNQPQHF. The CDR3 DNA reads TGTGCCAGCAGCCTGGGGGGCAGGGGGGACAATCAGCCCCAGCATTTT.

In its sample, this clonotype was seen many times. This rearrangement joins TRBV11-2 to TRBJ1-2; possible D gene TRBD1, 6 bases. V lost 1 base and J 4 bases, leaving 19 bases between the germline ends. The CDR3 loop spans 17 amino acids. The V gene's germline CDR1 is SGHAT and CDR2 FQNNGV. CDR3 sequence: CASSLGGHGLISYGYTF. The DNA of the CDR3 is TGTGCCAGCAGCTTAGGGGGACATGGACTGATATCCTATGGCTACACCTTC.

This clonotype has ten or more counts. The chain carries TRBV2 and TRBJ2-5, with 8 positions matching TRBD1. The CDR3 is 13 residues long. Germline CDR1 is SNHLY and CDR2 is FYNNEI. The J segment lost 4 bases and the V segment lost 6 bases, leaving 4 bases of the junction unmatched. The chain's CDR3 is CASSYGQGETQYF. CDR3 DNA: TGTGCCAGCAGCTATGGACAGGGAGAGACCCAGTACTTC. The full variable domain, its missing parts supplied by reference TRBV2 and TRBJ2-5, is EPEVTQTPSHQVTQMGQEVILRCVPISNHLYFYWYRQILGQKVEFLVSFYNNEISEKSEIFDDQFSVERPDGSNFTLKIRSTKLEDSAMYFCASSYGQGETQYFGPGTRLLVL.

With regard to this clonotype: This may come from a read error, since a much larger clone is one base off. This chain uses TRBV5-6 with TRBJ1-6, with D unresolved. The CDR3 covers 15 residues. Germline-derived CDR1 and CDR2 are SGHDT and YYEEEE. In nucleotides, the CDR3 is TGTGCCAGCGGCCGCCGAGGGAGCTATAATTCACCCCCCCACTTT. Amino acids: CASGRRGSYNSPPHF.

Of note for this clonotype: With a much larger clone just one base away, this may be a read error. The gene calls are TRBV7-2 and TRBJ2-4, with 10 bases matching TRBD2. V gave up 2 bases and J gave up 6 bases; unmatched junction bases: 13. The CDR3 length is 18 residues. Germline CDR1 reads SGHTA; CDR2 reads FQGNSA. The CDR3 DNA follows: TGTGCCAGCAGCTTATCAGCGGGGGGGCTAGGGGTCAGAAACATTCAGTACTTC. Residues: CASSLSAGGLGVRNIQYF.

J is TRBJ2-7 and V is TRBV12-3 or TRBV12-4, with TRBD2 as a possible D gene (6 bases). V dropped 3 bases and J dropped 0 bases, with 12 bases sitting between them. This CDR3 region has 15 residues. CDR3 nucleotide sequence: TGTGCCAGCAGTTTGGAGGGTCCTCGCTCCTACGAGCAGTACTTC. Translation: CASSLEGPRSYEQYF.

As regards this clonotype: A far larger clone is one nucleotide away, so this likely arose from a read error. In nucleotides, the CDR3 is TGTGCCAGCAGATTAGCACCCGGGACAGGGGGCTATGGCTACACCTTC. Its translation is CASRLAPGTGGYGYTF. The V and J genes are TRBV12-3 or TRBV12-4 and TRBJ1-2, with 11 positions matching TRBD1. The CDR3 runs 16 residues.

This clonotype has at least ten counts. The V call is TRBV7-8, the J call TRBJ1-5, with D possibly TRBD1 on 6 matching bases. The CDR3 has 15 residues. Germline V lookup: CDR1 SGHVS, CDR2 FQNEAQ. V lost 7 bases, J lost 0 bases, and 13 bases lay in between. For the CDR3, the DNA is TGTGCCAGCACCCCCCAGGGACATAGCAATCAGCCCCAGCATTTT. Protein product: CASTPQGHSNQPQHF.

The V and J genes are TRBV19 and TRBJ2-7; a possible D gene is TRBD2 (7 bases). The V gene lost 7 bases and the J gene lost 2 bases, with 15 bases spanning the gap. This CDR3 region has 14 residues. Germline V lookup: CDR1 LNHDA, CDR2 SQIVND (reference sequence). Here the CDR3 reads CASTAGAGTYEQYF. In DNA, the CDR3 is TGTGCCAGTACCGCGGGGGCAGGAACCTACGAGCAGTACTTC.

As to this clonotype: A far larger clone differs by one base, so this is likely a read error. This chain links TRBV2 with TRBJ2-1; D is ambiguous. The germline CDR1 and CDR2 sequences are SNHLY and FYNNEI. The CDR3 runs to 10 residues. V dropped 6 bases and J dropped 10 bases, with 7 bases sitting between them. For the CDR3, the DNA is TGTGCCAGCAGAGTGTACGAGCAGTTCTTC. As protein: CASRVYEQFF.

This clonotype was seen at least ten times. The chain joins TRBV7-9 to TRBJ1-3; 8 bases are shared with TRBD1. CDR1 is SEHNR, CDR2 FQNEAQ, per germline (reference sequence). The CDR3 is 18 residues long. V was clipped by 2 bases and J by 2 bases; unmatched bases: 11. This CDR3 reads CASSLFRGQKKAGNTIYF. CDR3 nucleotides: TGTGCCAGCAGCTTATTCAGGGGGCAGAAGAAGGCTGGAAACACCATATATTTT.

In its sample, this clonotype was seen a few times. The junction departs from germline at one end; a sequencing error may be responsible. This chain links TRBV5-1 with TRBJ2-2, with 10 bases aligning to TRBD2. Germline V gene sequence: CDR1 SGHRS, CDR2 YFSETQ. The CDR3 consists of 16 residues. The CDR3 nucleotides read TGCGCCAGCAACTTGGAACTAGCGGGGAGAACCGGGGAGCTGTTTTTT. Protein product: CASNLELAGRTGELFF.

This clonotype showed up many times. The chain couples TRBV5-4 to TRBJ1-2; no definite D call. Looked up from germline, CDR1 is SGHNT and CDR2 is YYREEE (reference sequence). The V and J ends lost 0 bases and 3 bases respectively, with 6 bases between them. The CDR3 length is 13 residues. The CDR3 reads CASSLETDYGYTF. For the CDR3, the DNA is TGTGCCAGCAGCTTGGAGACGGACTATGGCTACACCTTC. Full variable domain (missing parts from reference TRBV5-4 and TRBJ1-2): ETGVTQSPTHLIKTRGQQVTLRCSSQSGHNTVSWYQQALGQGPQFIFQYYREEENGRGNFPPRFSGLQFPNYSSELNVNALELDDSALYLCASSLETDYGYTFGSGTRLTVV.

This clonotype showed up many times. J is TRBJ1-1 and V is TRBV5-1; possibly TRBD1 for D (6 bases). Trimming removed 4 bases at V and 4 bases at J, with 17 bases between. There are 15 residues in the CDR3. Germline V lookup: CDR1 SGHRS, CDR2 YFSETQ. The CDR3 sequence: CASSRTIQGTTEAFF. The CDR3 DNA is TGCGCCAGCAGCCGTACTATTCAGGGGACCACTGAAGCTTTCTTT.

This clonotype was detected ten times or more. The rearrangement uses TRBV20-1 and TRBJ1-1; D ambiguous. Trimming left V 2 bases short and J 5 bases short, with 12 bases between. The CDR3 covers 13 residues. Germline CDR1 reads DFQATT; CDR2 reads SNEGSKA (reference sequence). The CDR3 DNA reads TGCAGTGCTAGACCCCCATATGGAACTGAAGCTTTCTTT. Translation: CSARPPYGTEAFF.

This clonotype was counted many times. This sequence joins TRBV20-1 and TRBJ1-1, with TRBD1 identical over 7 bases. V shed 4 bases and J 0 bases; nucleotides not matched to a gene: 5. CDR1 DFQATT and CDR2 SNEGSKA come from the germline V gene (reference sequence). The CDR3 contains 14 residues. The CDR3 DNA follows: TGCAGTGCTATCCCACAGGGGTTGAACACTGAAGCTTTCTTT. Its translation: CSAIPQGLNTEAFF.

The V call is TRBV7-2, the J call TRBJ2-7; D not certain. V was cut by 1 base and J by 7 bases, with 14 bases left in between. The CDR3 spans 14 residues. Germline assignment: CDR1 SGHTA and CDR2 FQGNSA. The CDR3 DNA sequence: TGTGCCAGCAGCTTAGTCGGGCCCGGCGATGAGCAGTACTTC. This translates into CASSLVGPGDEQYF.

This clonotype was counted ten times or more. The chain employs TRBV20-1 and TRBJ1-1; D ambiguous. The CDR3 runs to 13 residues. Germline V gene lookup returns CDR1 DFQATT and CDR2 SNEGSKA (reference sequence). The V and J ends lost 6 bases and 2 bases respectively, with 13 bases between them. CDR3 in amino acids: CSALQLENTEAFF. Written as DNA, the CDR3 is TGCAGTGCCCTCCAGCTTGAAAACACTGAAGCTTTCTTT.

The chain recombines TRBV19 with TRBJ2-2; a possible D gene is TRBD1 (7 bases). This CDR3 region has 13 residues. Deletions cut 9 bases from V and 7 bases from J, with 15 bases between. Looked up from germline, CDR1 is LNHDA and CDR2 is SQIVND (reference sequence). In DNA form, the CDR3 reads TGTGCCAGCTCGGGGACAGCGGGCGGGGAGCTGTTTTTT. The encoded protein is CASSGTAGGELFF.